The source of this T cell receptor beta chain is a study of T cells in Graves' hyperthyroidism and ophthalmopathy. Across the study: Peripheral blood was secured at the point of initial diagnosis, before any treatment. Study-level findings and limits: Blood also contained most expanded thyroid clonotypes above 0.001.

Germline V gene data show CDR1 as SGHVS and CDR2 as FQNEAQ. V lost 6 bases, J lost 3 bases, and 12 bases lay in between. The CDR3 has 13 residues. On this clonotype: The antigen remains undetermined. Being one base from a much bigger clone, this may be a read error.

Fresh peripheral blood, 10 ml, yielded the PBMCs. RNA transcripts served as the template for amplifying TCR beta CDR3 regions. HTBI primers drove first-round RT-PCR of the TCR CDR3. TCRdb processed the multiplex PCR reads anew with MiXCR; each CDR3 protein has one entry. The table has fewer than 650,000 distinct CDR3 sequences, 14% seen once; the top ten hold around 14%. The TCR originated in a woman aged 40-49 years with Graves' hyperthyroidism. Sequenced material: blood. This chain links TRBV7-8 with TRBJ2-7, with D possibly matching TRBD2 (5 bases). As DNA, the CDR3 is TGTGCCAGCAGTCGGACTGCCCTCTACGAGCAGTACTTC. It yields the protein CASSRTALYEQYF. The entire variable domain, with the rest obtained from reference TRBV7-8 and TRBJ2-7, is as follows: GAGVSQSPRYKVAKRGQDVALRCDPISGHVSLFWYQQALGQGPEFLTYFQNEAQLDKSGLPSDRFFAERPEGSVSTLKIQRTQQEDSAVYLCASSRTALYEQYFGPGTRLTVT.